The TCR beta chain under discussion was sequenced for a study of cytomegalovirus exposure and HLA in healthy donors (dated by TCRdb to the late 2010s). For the study in its entirety: According to a later analysis, one platform produced both the roughly 120 validation repertoires and the roughly 640 repertoires of the first cohort. The aim of the study was to test whether cataloging public T cell receptors could identify signatures of past pathogen exposure. In addition to the first cohort of hundreds of subjects, a separate validation cohort of 130 or so different subjects was used. To predict cytomegalovirus infection status, the study brought together high-throughput TCR immunosequencing, statistical association of individual TCRs with disease status, and machine learning.

Overall study results and their limits: A later analysis found that TCRs clustered in the first cohort also tended to co-occur in the 130 or so validation repertoires, with 94% of cluster scores above 0. According to the authors, the approach could potentially be generalized to other disease states and immunological phenotypes. Most TCR sequences were observed very rarely across donors, whereas some public TCRs were present in many individuals. All 120 or so repertoires were used to score co-occurrence in the validation cohort in a later analysis, because that analysis had no HLA typing for the cohort. In vitro tests confirmed that a few of the cytomegalovirus-associated TCR beta chains recognize cytomegalovirus antigens. In the study, some 180 TCR beta chains were listed as associated with cytomegalovirus. The classifier was reported to diagnose cytomegalovirus status with high specificity and sensitivity in both the original cohort and the validation cohort.

Library preparation employed the immunoSEQ multiplex PCR assay. The authors' analysis ran thus. A statistical classification framework was developed to diagnose cytomegalovirus status using the catalog of TCR beta chain sequences. TCRdb retrieved this table from immuneACCESS and kept in-frame rearrangements only. Not all clones are present; in checked studies, unresolved V genes account for under half, and no reason is known for the remainder. The V and J calls and clone size are taken from that table; D and trimming were inferred from the DNA. Here the sample has approximately 260,000 clones; 86% occur a single time. The ten most abundant clones make up less than 1.5% of the sample. Turning to this clone: This receptor's antigen is unknown. One base away there is no much larger clone; base qualities are not given.

The donors were included in the validation cohort of over a hundred subjects, a group kept apart from the roughly 670-subject first cohort. V gives up 1 base and J gives up 3 bases, and the segment between their germline ends measures 6 bases. The CDR3 has 12 amino acids, counting the end cysteine and phenylalanine. The only DNA kept is the CDR3, 36 bases in frame from the first base. Looking up the germline V gene yields CDR1 SQVTM and CDR2 ANQGSEA. This receptor was identified in a woman aged 25-40 years in good health and CMV-seropositive. The sequenced sample consisted of PBMCs. The chain was built from TRBV29-1 and TRBJ1-2; TRBD1 could be the D gene, as 6 bases match. CDR3 region: CSVEGTDYGYTF. The sequenced DNA: TGCAGCGTTGAAGGGACAGACTATGGCTACACCTTC.